This TCR beta chain was recovered during a study of Graves' ophthalmopathy and Graves' hyperthyroidism. Remarks on this clonotype: At one end, the junction sequence differs from germline, possibly due to a read error.

CDR1 and CDR2 from the germline V gene are LNHDA and SQIVND (reference sequence). The CDR3 is 13 residues long. Amplification targeted the TCR beta CDR3 regions, with RNA transcripts as the source material. In the first round, RT-PCR was carried out with HTBI primers, and a multiplex PCR formed the second round. One entry per CDR3 protein results from TCRdb running MiXCR on the multiplex PCR reads. The repertoire holds 650,000 to 900,000 distinct CDR3 sequences, with approximately 40% as singletons. What was sequenced was peripheral blood. This TCR came from an adult man with Graves' ophthalmopathy. The chain has TRBV19 and TRBJ2-7; 9 nucleotides align to TRBD2. CDR3 nucleotide sequence: TGTGCCAATAGTAGCGGGAGCTCCTACGAGCAGTACTTC. As protein: CANSSGSSYEQYF.